The 29 T cell receptor beta chains presented below share a single source sample, sequenced in a study of cytotoxic CD8 clonotypes in ibrutinib-treated CLL (dated by TCRdb to 2020 to 2023). Libraries were constructed by the immunoSEQ multiplex PCR assay. Not all clones reach the TCRdb copy of this immuneACCESS table, which keeps in-frame sequences only. Checked studies attribute under half of the gap to unresolved V genes and leave the rest unexplained. The sample includes 250,000 to 350,000 clones, with roughly three quarters observed a single time. The ten biggest clones cover roughly 6% of the sample. The time point label for this specimen denotes: progressive disease on ibrutinib. Sequencing used PBMCs, obtained at disease progression, from a patient treated with ibrutinib. The receptors come from a human donor with chronic lymphocytic leukemia.

The genes are TRBV28 and TRBJ2-7, with D possibly TRBD1 on 7 matching bases. Germline V gene lookup returns CDR1 MDHEN and CDR2 SYDVKM. V was shortened by 3 bases and J by 5 bases, with 17 bases between the two germline ends. The CDR3 is 15 amino acids. The CDR3 sequence is CASSFLDREADEQYF. CDR3 DNA sequence: TGTGCCAGCAGTTTCCTCGACAGGGAGGCGGACGAGCAGTACTTC. The entire variable domain, with the rest obtained from reference TRBV28 and TRBJ2-7, is as follows: DVKVTQSSRYLVKRTGEKVFLECVQDMDHENMFWYRQDPGLGLRLIYFSYDVKMKEKGDIPEGYSVSREKKERFSLILESASTNQTSMYLCASSFLDREADEQYFGPGTRLTVT.

The count of this clone is one. V usage is TRBV6-1 and J usage is TRBJ2-5; D perhaps matches TRBD2 (6 bases). Germline V CDR1 and CDR2: MNHNS, SASEGT. The CDR3 length is 13 residues. The V and J ends lost 7 bases and 5 bases respectively, with 14 bases between them. The CDR3 coding sequence is TGTGCCAGCAAGATACTAGCAGGGGAGACCCAGTACTTC. Translated: CASKILAGETQYF.

CDR3: CATSSRDRARDTQYF. The DNA for the CDR3 is TGTGCCACCAGCAGTAGGGACAGGGCAAGGGATACGCAGTATTTT. The chain is built from TRBV15 and TRBJ2-3; 9 bases align to TRBD1. The CDR3 has 15 amino acids. With V trimmed by 3 bases and J by 6 bases, 7 bases remained unmatched. The germline gives CDR1 LNHNV, CDR2 YYDKDF (reference sequence). Full variable domain (remainder filled in from reference TRBV15 and TRBJ2-3): DAMVIQNPRYQVTQFGKPVTLSCSQTLNHNVMYWYQQKSSQAPKLLFHYYDKDFNNEADTPDNFQSRRPNTSFCFLDIRSPGLGDTAMYLCATSSRDRARDTQYFGPGTRLTVL.

Only one count was recorded for this clone. This rearrangement joins TRBV9 to TRBJ1-6; 11 positions match TRBD1. The CDR3 consists of 16 residues. The V gene's germline CDR1 is SGDLS and CDR2 YYNGEE. V lost 5 bases to trimming and J lost 6 bases; unmatched junction nucleotides: 7. The CDR3 loop reads CASRGQGGNGNSPLHF. DNA for the CDR3: TGTGCCAGCAGGGGACAGGGGGGAAACGGTAATTCACCCCTCCACTTT.

The chain employs TRBV5-1 and TRBJ2-7; 8 bases map to TRBD2. The J segment lost 1 base and the V segment lost 2 bases, leaving 5 bases of the junction unmatched. The CDR3 contains 15 residues. Germline V CDR1 and CDR2: SGHRS, YFSETQ. The chain's CDR3 is CASSFRVAGSYEQYF. DNA of the CDR3: TGCGCCAGCAGCTTTAGGGTAGCGGGGTCCTACGAGCAGTACTTC.

The rearrangement joins TRBV2 to TRBJ2-3; no clear D. This CDR3 has 13 residues. V lost 8 bases and J 6 bases, leaving 15 bases between the germline ends. Germline V gene sequence: CDR1 SNHLY, CDR2 FYNNEI. The CDR3 DNA reads TGTGCCAGCGGCGGAGTAAATCGTGATACGCAGTATTTT. Amino acid sequence: CASGGVNRDTQYF. Variable domain in full (rest from reference TRBV2 and TRBJ2-3): EPEVTQTPSHQVTQMGQEVILRCVPISNHLYFYWYRQILGQKVEFLVSFYNNEISEKSEIFDDQFSVERPDGSNFTLKIRSTKLEDSAMYFCASGGVNRDTQYFGPGTRLTVL.

The V and J genes are TRBV7-3 and TRBJ2-1; D tentatively reads TRBD1 or TRBD2 (5 bases each). CDR1 and CDR2 (germline): SGHTA, FQGTGA. Trimming took 0 bases from V and 12 from J, leaving 12 bases between them. This CDR3 is built from 13 residues. The CDR3 coding sequence is TGTGCCAGCAGCTTAACTCTGGGGGTTGGGCAGTTCTTC. Translating it yields CASSLTLGVGQFF.

The chain links TRBV29-1 to TRBJ2-1; perhaps D is TRBD1 or TRBD2 (5 bases each). This CDR3 comprises 11 residues. CDR1 is SQVTM, CDR2 ANQGSEA, per germline. V shed 4 bases and J shed 13 bases, with 14 bases lying between them. The CDR3 loop is CSVARGQDQFF. The CDR3 DNA reads TGCAGCGTTGCCCGGGGCCAAGACCAGTTCTTC.

V and J are TRBV7-9 and TRBJ2-2, with D perhaps matching TRBD1 or TRBD2 (5 bases each). This CDR3 has 16 amino acids. Trimming removed 2 bases from V and 4 bases from J, with 14 bases in between. Germline loops: CDR1 SEHNR, CDR2 FQNEAQ (reference sequence). The CDR3 here is CASSLRQFGGTGELFF. As DNA, the CDR3 is TGTGCCAGCAGCTTAAGGCAGTTTGGGGGCACCGGGGAGCTGTTTTTT.

This chain joins TRBV18 and TRBJ2-1; D unclear. This CDR3 has 16 amino acids. Trimming took off 3 bases at V and 0 bases at J, with 12 bases between the two ends. The germline CDR1 and CDR2 sequences are KGHSH and LQKENI. The CDR3 here is CASSPVASSSYNEQFF. CDR3 DNA sequence: TGTGCCAGCTCACCGGTCGCATCGAGCTCCTACAATGAGCAGTTCTTC.

The J gene is TRBJ1-1, the V gene TRBV29-1; D gene unclear. The CDR3 has 13 residues. Germline-derived CDR1 and CDR2 are SQVTM and ANQGSEA. Between the trimmed V and J ends, which lost 7 bases and 5 bases, there was a span of 17 bases. In DNA form, the CDR3 reads TGCAGCGCCTTAGGACTCAAGTGGACTGAAGCTTTCTTT. This encodes CSALGLKWTEAFF. Combining the CDR3 with reference TRBV29-1 and TRBJ1-1 gives the whole variable domain SAVISQKPSRDICQRGTSLTIQCQVDSQVTMMFWYRQQPGQSLTLIATANQGSEATYESGFVIDKFPISRPNLTFSTLTVSNMSPEDSSIYLCSALGLKWTEAFFGQGTRLTVV.

The rearrangement uses TRBV27 and TRBJ2-7; 9 nucleotides agree with TRBD2. CDR1 MNHEY and CDR2 SMNVEV come from the germline V gene (reference sequence). The CDR3 totals 13 residues. J was trimmed by 3 bases and V by 8 bases; bases with no gene match: 5. Here the CDR3 reads CASAGGAYYEQYF. CDR3 coding DNA: TGTGCCAGCGCGGGAGGGGCCTACTACGAGCAGTACTTC.

The J gene is TRBJ2-7, the V gene TRBV5-1; TRBD2 is a possible D gene (6 bases). This CDR3 contains 15 residues. Germline V gene data show CDR1 as SGHRS and CDR2 as YFSETQ. Trimming took off 4 bases at V and 3 bases at J, with 17 bases between the two ends. The CDR3 sequence is CASSPWGGKYYEQYF. CDR3 sequence (DNA): TGCGCCAGCAGCCCCTGGGGCGGGAAGTACTACGAGCAGTACTTC.

V and J are TRBV6-5 and TRBJ1-4; D is perhaps TRBD1 (6 bases). The CDR3 has 15 amino acids. V was shortened by 6 bases and J by 6 bases, with 17 bases between the two germline ends. Germline V gene data show CDR1 as MNHEY and CDR2 as SVGAGI. The DNA for the CDR3 is TGTGCCAGCAGCAACGTGGGGGCCCCTTATGAAAAACTGTTTTTT. Translating it yields CASSNVGAPYEKLFF.

A word on this clone: One end of the junction fails to match germline, which may point to a read error. The J gene is TRBJ2-5, the V gene TRBV28; either TRBD1 or TRBD2 may fit D (5 bases each). From germline, CDR1 is MDHEN and CDR2 SYDVKM. This CDR3 comprises 13 residues. The chain's CDR3 is CASSLWGRETQYF. CDR3 nucleotides: TGTGCCAGCAGTCTATGGGGACGGGAGACCCAGTACTTC.

The chain carries TRBV6-5 and TRBJ1-2, with 10 bases lining up with TRBD1. The CDR3 runs 16 residues. The germline CDR1 and CDR2 sequences are MNHEY and SVGAGI. V lost 4 bases and J lost 8; bases outside the gene matches: 13. CDR3 region: CASSSRPPGTGVGYTF. The CDR3 DNA reads TGTGCCAGCAGTTCCCGCCCACCGGGGACAGGGGTCGGCTACACCTTC.

The chain carries TRBV10-3 and TRBJ1-3; a weak D match, TRBD1 (5 bases). The CDR3 spans 14 residues. V lost 3 bases, J lost 8 bases, and 14 bases lay in between. Looked up from germline, CDR1 is ENHRY and CDR2 is SYGVKD. CDR3 protein: CAISDTLPGDTIYF. The CDR3 DNA is TGTGCCATCAGTGACACTCTCCCGGGGGACACCATATATTTT.

V is TRBV2 and J is TRBJ1-1; no firm D call. This CDR3 contains 14 residues. Trimming took 0 bases from V and 2 from J, leaving 7 bases between them. Per the germline V gene, CDR1 is SNHLY and CDR2 is FYNNEI. Here the CDR3 reads CASSEAMQNTEAFF. CDR3 nucleotides: TGTGCCAGCAGTGAAGCAATGCAAAACACTGAAGCTTTCTTT.

V is TRBV6-6 and J is TRBJ1-2; possibly TRBD1 for D (5 bases). The CDR3 runs 12 residues. Trimming left V 7 bases short and J 8 bases short, with 14 bases between. From germline, CDR1 is MNHNY and CDR2 SVGAGI (reference sequence). The CDR3 DNA is TGTGCCAGCACCACCCGGGGGGGAGGCTACACCTTC. Translation gives CASTTRGGGYTF.

Points on this clone: The same CDR3 can be traced to other DNA sequences in this sample. The V call is TRBV29-1, the J call TRBJ2-7, with 9 bases aligning to TRBD1. Per the germline V gene, CDR1 is SQVTM and CDR2 is ANQGSEA. CDR3 length equals 13 residues. V shed 3 bases and J 3 bases; nucleotides not matched to a gene: 3. CDR3 in amino acids: CSVEGQGGYEQYF. As DNA, the CDR3 is TGCAGCGTTGAGGGACAGGGTGGCTACGAGCAGTACTTC.

As regards this clone: An end of the junction does not agree with germline; a read error may underlie this. The CDR3 loop is CASRLAGGVLNEQFF. DNA of the CDR3: TGTGCCAGCAGATTAGCGGGAGGAGTCCTCAATGAGCAGTTCTTC. The chain is built from TRBV11-2 and TRBJ2-1; TRBD2 matches at 10 bases. Germline values: CDR1 SGHAT, CDR2 FQNNGV. The CDR3 is 15 residues long.

The genes are TRBV21-1 and TRBJ1-5. TRBV21-1 is a pseudogene locus. This CDR3 is built from 16 residues. CDR3 amino acids: CASSLGTTTSNQPQHF. The CDR3 DNA is TGTGCCAGCAGTCTCGGGACCACCACTAGCAATCAGCCCCAGCATTTT.

This chain joins TRBV10-3 and TRBJ1-5; 12 nucleotides match TRBD1. The CDR3 sequence is 15 residues long. Germline V gene sequence: CDR1 ENHRY, CDR2 SYGVKD. Trimming took 11 bases from V and 4 from J; bases not matched to a gene: 9. The CDR3 nucleotides are TGTGCCCTCACGGGGACAGGGGGCTCTAATCAGCCCCAGCATTTT. Residues: CALTGTGGSNQPQHF.

V gene TRBV4-1 combines with J gene TRBJ2-1; 9 bases fit TRBD2. CDR1 and CDR2 (germline): MGHRA, YSYEKL. J gave up 4 bases and V 0 bases, and 13 bases lay outside the gene matches. The CDR3 spans 19 residues. This CDR3 reads CASSQDTLAGWPIYNEQFF. CDR3 bases: TGCGCCAGCAGCCAAGATACGCTAGCGGGGTGGCCAATATACAATGAGCAGTTCTTC.

The chain couples TRBV7-2 to TRBJ2-5, with 8 nucleotides matching TRBD2. From germline, CDR1 is SGHTA and CDR2 FQGNSA. There are 15 residues in the CDR3. The V segment lost 5 bases and the J segment 5 bases; nucleotides outside the gene matches: 10. The CDR3 region has the DNA TGTGCCAGCAGCACAGAGCGGGGGTCCAGCGAGACCCAGTACTTC. Encoded protein: CASSTERGSSETQYF. The full variable domain, with the rest looked up from reference TRBV7-2 and TRBJ2-5, is GAGVSQSPSNKVTEKGKDVELRCDPISGHTALYWYRQSLGQGLEFLIYFQGNSAPDKSGLPSDRFSAERTGGSVSTLTIQRTQQEDSAVYLCASSTERGSSETQYFGPGTRLLVL.

This clone was counted only a few times. The rearrangement uses TRBV5-1 and TRBJ2-5; D is undetermined. The CDR3 is 13 residues long. CDR1 and CDR2 (germline): SGHRS, YFSETQ. Trimming took 7 bases from V and 5 from J, leaving 15 bases between them. The DNA of the CDR3 is TGCGCCAGCCTCTTGGGGTTCGGGGAGACCCAGTACTTC. This translates into CASLLGFGETQYF.

This rearrangement joins TRBV5-1 to TRBJ2-1, with 12 bases matching TRBD2. This CDR3 is 15 amino acids long. Per germline, CDR1 SGHRS and CDR2 YFSETQ. Trimming took 4 bases from V and 6 from J; bases not matched to a gene: 5. The CDR3 sequence: CASSRLAGGGNEQFF. CDR3 DNA: TGCGCCAGCAGCCGTCTAGCGGGAGGGGGCAATGAGCAGTTCTTC.

This chain connects TRBV28 to TRBJ2-3; TRBD1 matches at 7 bases. V gave up 5 bases and J gave up 6 bases; unmatched junction bases: 11. The CDR3 totals 15 residues. Germline lookup yields CDR1 MDHEN and CDR2 SYDVKM. CDR3 amino acids: CASSTPGQPHDTQYF. DNA for the CDR3: TGTGCCAGCAGTACCCCGGGACAGCCCCACGATACGCAGTATTTT. The variable domain in full, with the rest retrieved from reference TRBV28 and TRBJ2-3, is DVKVTQSSRYLVKRTGEKVFLECVQDMDHENMFWYRQDPGLGLRLIYFSYDVKMKEKGDIPEGYSVSREKKERFSLILESASTNQTSMYLCASSTPGQPHDTQYFGPGTRLTVL.

In DNA, the CDR3 is TGTGCCAGCAGTGACGGAGCCTACGAGCAGTACTTC. This encodes CASSDGAYEQYF. This chain joins TRBV2 and TRBJ2-7; no definite D call. CDR1 and CDR2 from the germline V gene are SNHLY and FYNNEI. The CDR3 is 12 residues long. Deletions cut 3 bases from V and 2 bases from J, with 5 bases between. The whole variable domain, filled in from reference TRBV2 and TRBJ2-7, reads EPEVTQTPSHQVTQMGQEVILRCVPISNHLYFYWYRQILGQKVEFLVSFYNNEISEKSEIFDDQFSVERPDGSNFTLKIRSTKLEDSAMYFCASSDGAYEQYFGPGTRLTVT.